These 28 T cell receptor beta chains were all obtained from the same sample, sequenced in a study of T cell changes during pregnancy in multiple sclerosis. Method: immunoSEQ multiplex PCR; TCRdb's copy keeps in-frame clones and lacks some. The sample records fewer than 50,000 clones, almost 95% being singletons. Sequencing was performed on CD4+ T cells from peripheral blood mononuclear cells, taken in the second trimester of pregnancy. Source of these receptors: a female donor in good health, enrolled as a control in a pregnancy study.

The V call is TRBV13, the J call TRBJ1-6; D uncertain. The V gene lost 1 base and the J gene lost 5 bases, with 15 bases spanning the gap. The CDR3 has 17 amino acids. Germline V lookup: CDR1 PRHDT, CDR2 FYEKMQ (reference sequence). CDR3 amino acids: CASSLDPGRTNNSPLHF. In nucleotides, the CDR3 is TGTGCCAGCAGCTTAGACCCCGGACGGACTAATAATTCACCCCTCCACTTT.

The chain is built from TRBV7-2 and TRBJ1-2; possible D gene TRBD1, 5 bases. The germline CDR1 and CDR2 sequences are SGHTA and FQGNSA. The ends were cut back, 3 bases at V and 4 bases at J, with 12 bases in the middle. The CDR3 totals 14 residues. CDR3 residues: CASSLGRESYGYTF. In nucleotides, the CDR3 is TGTGCCAGCAGCTTGGGCAGGGAATCCTATGGCTACACCTTC.

The chain recombines TRBV2 with TRBJ2-7; D might be TRBD1 (6 bases). Germline CDR1 SNHLY, CDR2 FYNNEI. V was trimmed by 4 bases and J by 3 bases, leaving 19 bases between them. The CDR3 loop spans 16 amino acids. This chain's CDR3 is CASSAGQRSMYYEQYF. The CDR3, as DNA: TGTGCCAGCAGTGCCGGACAGAGAAGTATGTACTACGAGCAGTACTTC.

J is TRBJ1-1 and V is TRBV25-1; D remains unclear. CDR3 length: 15 amino acids. The V gene's germline CDR1 is MGHDK and CDR2 SYGVNS. Trimming took off 0 bases at V and 5 bases at J, with 13 bases between the two ends. CDR3 sequence reads: CASSEYSGRATEAFF. CDR3 nucleotides: TGTGCCAGCAGTGAATATAGCGGGCGCGCGACTGAAGCTTTCTTT. Combining the CDR3 with reference TRBV25-1 and TRBJ1-1 gives the whole variable domain EADIYQTPRYLVIGTGKKITLECSQTMGHDKMYWYQQDPGMELHLIHYSYGVNSTEKGDLSSESTVSRIRTEHFPLTLESARPSHTSQYLCASSEYSGRATEAFFGQGTRLTVV.

This chain links TRBV5-6 with TRBJ1-1, with TRBD1 matching 8 bases. The germline V gene has CDR1 SGHDT and CDR2 YYEEEE. V was clipped by 3 bases and J by 5 bases; unmatched bases: 12. CDR3 length equals 16 residues. CDR3 residues: CASSSTGNRGKTEAFF. As DNA, the CDR3 is TGTGCCAGCAGCTCCACAGGGAACAGGGGGAAAACTGAAGCTTTCTTT.

The genes are TRBV6-5 and TRBJ2-5; D might be TRBD1 (7 bases). CDR3 length: 16 amino acids. The germline gives CDR1 MNHEY, CDR2 SVGAGI. The V end lost 2 bases, the J end lost 7 bases, and 20 bases lay between the germline ends. CDR3 coding DNA: TGTGCCAGCAGTTACCACCGCGGAGGGGGCGGTGGGACCCAGTACTTC. This translates into CASSYHRGGGGGTQYF.

Worth noting for this clone: A read error may account for a junction end that differs from germline. This chain connects TRBV7-7 to TRBJ1-3; the D is unclear. The CDR3 length is 14 residues. In germline, CDR1 is SSHAT, CDR2 FNYEAQ (reference sequence). The CDR3: CASSSLGPGNTIYF. For the CDR3, the DNA is TGTGCTAGCAGCTCCCTGGGCCCTGGAAACACCATATATTTT.

The chain is built from TRBV11-1 and TRBJ2-1; TRBD1 might be the D (5 bases). Trimming removed 2 bases at V and 8 bases at J, with 10 bases between. The germline V gene encodes CDR1 SGHAT and CDR2 FQDESV (reference sequence). This CDR3 contains 13 residues. DNA for the CDR3: TGTGCCAGCAGCTTACAGGGAATCGATGAGCAGTTCTTC. It encodes CASSLQGIDEQFF.

The chain is built from TRBV2 and TRBJ1-1; 10 positions match TRBD1. This CDR3 has 15 residues. Germline CDR1 reads SNHLY; CDR2 reads FYNNEI. J was trimmed by 5 bases and V by 5 bases; bases with no gene match: 8. The CDR3 loop reads CASSPRTGGRTEAFF. The CDR3 DNA reads as TGTGCCAGCAGTCCCCGGACAGGGGGGCGGACTGAAGCTTTCTTT.

This rearrangement joins TRBV7-2 to TRBJ1-1; the D is unclear. The CDR3 length is 15 residues. Per the germline V gene, CDR1 is SGHTA and CDR2 is FQGNSA. V was trimmed by 1 base and J by 6 bases, leaving 15 bases between them. CDR3 sequence: CASSLGGRRAPEAFF. The DNA for the CDR3 is TGTGCCAGCAGCTTAGGCGGTCGGAGGGCCCCTGAAGCTTTCTTT.

The CDR3 DNA is TGTGCCAGCAGCTTTAGGCAGGGAAACACCGGGGAGCTGTTTTTT. Protein product: CASSFRQGNTGELFF. The genes are TRBV7-8 and TRBJ2-2; D might be TRBD1 (5 bases). Germline V gene lookup returns CDR1 SGHVS and CDR2 FQNEAQ. Trimming left V 3 bases short and J 2 bases short, with 10 bases between. CDR3 length equals 15 residues.

CDR3 coding DNA: TGTGCCAGCAGCTTAGGCCAATCGGGGAGGACTGAAGCTTTCTTT. This translates into CASSLGQSGRTEAFF. This chain links TRBV13 with TRBJ1-1; D not resolved. This CDR3 has 15 amino acids. Germline V lookup: CDR1 PRHDT, CDR2 FYEKMQ (reference sequence). Between the trimmed V and J ends, which lost 0 bases and 5 bases, there was a span of 13 bases.

This clone is a singleton in its sample. This rearrangement joins TRBV2 to TRBJ1-2; weak D call: TRBD1 (5 bases). Trimming took off 4 bases at V and 3 bases at J, with 9 bases between the two ends. This CDR3 region has 13 residues. The germline CDR1 and CDR2 sequences are SNHLY and FYNNEI. The CDR3 loop reads CASSAGGDYGYTF. CDR3 bases: TGTGCCAGCAGTGCCGGGGGGGACTATGGCTACACCTTC.

The J gene is TRBJ2-5, the V gene TRBV6-6; D gene ambiguous. The last part of the DNA fits TRBJ2-7 better; the J call may be wrong. Per germline, CDR1 MNHNY and CDR2 SVGAGI (reference sequence). The CDR3 totals 16 residues. The CDR3 bases are TGTGCCAGCAGTTACTCGAATCCATCTTTACTCTACGAGCAGTACTTC. Protein sequence: CASSYSNPSLLYEQYF.

For the CDR3, the DNA is TGTGCCAGCAGAGAGAGCGGGGGGACTAACAATGAGCAGTTCTTC. Translated, it gives CASRESGGTNNEQFF. This rearrangement joins TRBV6-6 to TRBJ2-1, with 9 bases identical to TRBD2. This CDR3 has 15 residues. CDR1 is MNHNY, CDR2 SVGAGI, per germline (reference sequence). With 6 bases clipped from V and 5 bases from J, the junction kept 8 bases outside the gene matches.

The chain combines TRBV7-2 with TRBJ2-5; no clear D gene. Germline CDR1 SGHTA, CDR2 FQGNSA. Trimming stripped 1 base from V and 5 bases from J, with 11 bases between. This CDR3 spans 14 amino acids. Here the CDR3 reads CASSLDFVGETQYF. The CDR3 coding sequence is TGTGCCAGCAGCTTAGATTTCGTCGGGGAGACCCAGTACTTC. The full variable domain, completed using reference TRBV7-2 and TRBJ2-5, is GAGVSQSPSNKVTEKGKDVELRCDPISGHTALYWYRQSLGQGLEFLIYFQGNSAPDKSGLPSDRFSAERTGGSVSTLTIQRTQQEDSAVYLCASSLDFVGETQYFGPGTRLLVL.

V gene TRBV30 combines with J gene TRBJ1-4, with 10 bases that match TRBD1. Germline V gives CDR1 GTSNPN, CDR2 SVGIG (reference sequence). The length of the CDR3 is 13 residues. After removal of 8 bases from V and 6 bases from J, the junction contained 6 bases not matched to a gene. This CDR3 reads CAGATGGYEKLFF. The CDR3, as DNA: TGTGCCGGCGCGACAGGGGGCTATGAAAAACTGTTTTTT.

V and J are TRBV25-1 and TRBJ1-5, with 7 positions matching TRBD1. This CDR3 spans 14 amino acids. The V gene's germline CDR1 is MGHDK and CDR2 SYGVNS. With 4 bases clipped from V and 8 bases from J, the junction kept 8 bases outside the gene matches. As DNA, the CDR3 is TGTGCCAGCAGTGGAAGACAGGGTTTCAAGCCCCAGCATTTT. Amino acids: CASSGRQGFKPQHF.

This clone came up once. The chain links TRBV27 to TRBJ1-3, with 9 bases fitting TRBD1. The CDR3 sequence is 15 residues long. J lost 4 bases, V lost 2 bases, and 3 bases had no gene match. CDR1 is MNHEY, CDR2 SMNVEV, per germline (reference sequence). The CDR3 sequence: CASSLTGGAGNTIYF. The DNA for the CDR3 is TGTGCCAGCAGTTTAACAGGGGGCGCCGGAAACACCATATATTTT.

J is TRBJ2-5 and V is TRBV4-1; TRBD2 is a possible D gene (5 bases). V lost 0 bases and J 2 bases, leaving 16 bases between the germline ends. Germline CDR1 is MGHRA and CDR2 is YSYEKL. This CDR3 contains 17 residues. The CDR3 nucleotides are TGCGCCAGCAGCCAAGATCTTTTCCGCGGAGGACAAGAGACCCAGTACTTC. This codes for CASSQDLFRGGQETQYF.

This chain links TRBV15 with TRBJ2-5, with 10 bases fitting TRBD2. From germline, CDR1 is LNHNV and CDR2 YYDKDF (reference sequence). The V gene end was trimmed by 2 bases and the J gene end by 2 bases; junction bases not matched to a gene: 5. This CDR3 comprises 16 residues. The CDR3 region has the DNA TGTGCCACCAGCAGAATAGGACTAGCGGCACAAGAGACCCAGTACTTC. Amino acid sequence: CATSRIGLAAQETQYF.

This chain uses TRBV5-1 with TRBJ2-5, with 13 positions matching TRBD2. With V trimmed by 2 bases and J by 4 bases, 5 bases remained unmatched. This CDR3 contains 16 residues. Germline CDR1 and CDR2: SGHRS and YFSETQ. The chain's CDR3 is CASSLRLAGGLETQYF. The DNA for the CDR3 is TGCGCCAGCAGCTTAAGACTAGCGGGGGGTCTAGAGACCCAGTACTTC.

The V and J genes are TRBV11-3 and TRBJ2-5; unclear D gene. The CDR3 spans 13 residues. Deletions cut 1 base from V and 2 bases from J, with 5 bases between. Germline values: CDR1 SGHNT, CDR2 YENEEA. The CDR3 is CASSLVHQETQYF. In DNA form, the CDR3 reads TGTGCCAGCAGCTTAGTTCATCAAGAGACCCAGTACTTC. Using reference TRBV11-3 and TRBJ2-5 for the parts outside the CDR3, the full variable domain is EAGVVQSPRYKIIEKKQPVAFWCNPISGHNTLYWYLQNLGQGPELLIRYENEEAVDDSQLPKDRFSAERLKGVDSTLKIQPAELGDSAVYLCASSLVHQETQYFGPGTRLLVL.

This rearrangement joins TRBV30 to TRBJ1-5; 9 bases are a match to TRBD1. Germline loops: CDR1 GTSNPN, CDR2 SVGIG (reference sequence). The CDR3 totals 13 residues. The J segment lost 9 bases and the V segment lost 4 bases, leaving 7 bases of the junction unmatched. CDR3 loop: CAWTKDRGPPQHF. As DNA, the CDR3 is TGTGCCTGGACAAAGGACAGGGGTCCGCCCCAGCATTTT.

This rearrangement joins TRBV9 to TRBJ2-1; possible D gene TRBD1, 5 bases. The CDR3 has 16 residues. V was trimmed by 0 bases and J by 5 bases, leaving 15 bases between them. Germline values: CDR1 SGDLS, CDR2 YYNGEE. The CDR3 protein is CASSVAPGPGNNEQFF. In DNA form, the CDR3 reads TGTGCCAGCAGCGTAGCTCCAGGGCCAGGGAACAATGAGCAGTTCTTC.

The rearrangement joins TRBV14 to TRBJ1-4; D unclear. CDR3 length: 15 residues. Germline CDR1 is SGHDN and CDR2 is FVKESK. V lost 4 bases to trimming and J lost 7 bases, with 16 bases between them. The CDR3 spells CASSLGPGGFEKLFF. CDR3 coding DNA: TGTGCCAGCAGCCTTGGCCCGGGAGGATTTGAAAAACTGTTTTTT.

This sequence joins TRBV5-4 and TRBJ2-3; 10 bases match TRBD2. The J segment lost 6 bases and the V segment lost 3 bases, leaving 13 bases of the junction unmatched. The CDR3 is made up of 17 amino acids. Germline CDR1 reads SGHNT; CDR2 reads YYREEE (reference sequence). DNA for the CDR3: TGTGCCAGCAGCTCGGGAGGGGTGGGTAGCGGGGGGGATACGCAGTATTTT. Encoded protein: CASSSGGVGSGGDTQYF.

J is TRBJ1-2 and V is TRBV4-1, with D possibly being TRBD1 (5 bases). Germline assignment: CDR1 MGHRA and CDR2 YSYEKL. This CDR3 is 16 amino acids long. The ends were cut back, 3 bases at V and 2 bases at J, with 16 bases in the middle. The CDR3 spells CASSHSQGRGNYGYTF. As DNA, the CDR3 is TGCGCCAGCAGCCACTCACAAGGGAGGGGCAACTATGGCTACACCTTC.